The 20 T cell receptor beta chains reported below all come from one sample, sequenced in a study of T cell changes during pregnancy in multiple sclerosis. The table came from immunoSEQ multiplex PCR; TCRdb's copy has only in-frame clones and leaves some out. The sample includes around 71,000 clones, around nine tenths of them seen just once. The sequenced sample was peripheral blood, obtained in the third trimester of pregnancy. The origin of the receptors is a female donor with multiple sclerosis, enrolled in a pregnancy study.

The chain carries TRBV21-1 and TRBJ2-1; the D call in the table, TRBD1, was not verified against the DNA. TRBV21-1 is designated a pseudogene. This CDR3 has 17 residues. CDR3 in amino acids: CASSKDPPGFVHNEQFF. The DNA for the CDR3 is TGTGCCAGCAGCAAAGACCCCCCAGGGTTTGTCCACAATGAGCAGTTCTTC.

J is TRBJ2-1 and V is TRBV5-1; TRBD2 aligns across 8 bases. This CDR3 spans 13 amino acids. CDR1 and CDR2 (germline): SGHRS, YFSETQ. V gave up 4 bases and J gave up 6 bases; unmatched junction bases: 3. The CDR3 loop is CASSAGTSNEQFF. The CDR3 DNA reads as TGCGCCAGCAGCGCCGGGACTAGCAATGAGCAGTTCTTC.

The chain links TRBV6-6 to TRBJ2-5, with 8 bases identical to TRBD1. Germline V gene sequence: CDR1 MNHNY, CDR2 SVGAGI (reference sequence). V shed 8 bases, J shed 5 bases, and the junction held 7 bases outside the gene matches. There are 13 residues in the CDR3. CDR3 DNA: TGTGCCAGCGGGCGGACAGGGCCCGAGACCCAGTACTTC. Amino acids: CASGRTGPETQYF.

Note on this clone: One end of the junction does not line up with germline, which may come from a read error. The chain is built from TRBV7-3 and TRBJ1-1; D is undetermined. In germline, CDR1 is SGHTA, CDR2 FQGTGA. The CDR3 has 14 residues. The CDR3 protein is CASSLTGRYTAAFF. The CDR3 DNA follows: TGTGCCAGCAGCCTAACCGGGAGGTATACTGCGGCTTTCTTT.

The chain joins TRBV18 to TRBJ1-5; D unclear. The CDR3 is 15 amino acids. Germline V CDR1 and CDR2: KGHSH, LQKENI. Trimming left V 3 bases short and J 5 bases short, with 14 bases between. The CDR3 coding sequence is TGTGCCAGCTCACCTGGAGCGGGGTTATATCAGCCCCAGCATTTT. Its protein product is CASSPGAGLYQPQHF.

V usage is TRBV28 and J usage is TRBJ1-1, with 8 bases lining up with TRBD1. Germline V gives CDR1 MDHEN, CDR2 SYDVKM. Trimming took 8 bases from V and 10 from J; bases not matched to a gene: 9. The CDR3 has 12 residues. The CDR3 sequence is CASGRQGQRAFF. CDR3 nucleotide sequence: TGTGCCAGCGGCCGACAGGGGCAGCGAGCTTTCTTT. The full variable domain, in which reference TRBV28 and TRBJ1-1 provide the parts outside the CDR3, is DVKVTQSSRYLVKRTGEKVFLECVQDMDHENMFWYRQDPGLGLRLIYFSYDVKMKEKGDIPEGYSVSREKKERFSLILESASTNQTSMYLCASGRQGQRAFFGQGTRLTVV.

This chain joins TRBV10-3 and TRBJ2-7; 12 nucleotides line up with TRBD1. After removal of 1 base from V and 7 bases from J, the junction contained 8 bases not matched to a gene. Germline assignment: CDR1 ENHRY and CDR2 SYGVKD. The CDR3 covers 16 residues. The CDR3 loop is CAISEYLGQGACEQYF. Written as DNA, the CDR3 is TGTGCCATCAGTGAGTACCTGGGACAGGGGGCTTGTGAGCAGTACTTC.

In DNA, the CDR3 is TGTGCCAGCAGCTCCAACCGACAGGGAGAAAAGTATGGCTACACCTTC. Translated: CASSSNRQGEKYGYTF. The chain uses TRBV7-2 and TRBJ1-2; TRBD1 agrees at 7 bases. V was clipped by 4 bases and J by 5 bases; unmatched bases: 13. Per the germline V gene, CDR1 is SGHTA and CDR2 is FQGNSA. The CDR3 extends over 16 amino acids.

This clone was detected a few times. The chain links TRBV5-5 to TRBJ1-5, with D unclear. CDR1 is SGHKS and CDR2 is YYEKEE in the germline V gene (reference sequence). The V gene lost 4 bases and the J gene lost 7 bases, with 18 bases spanning the gap. CDR3 length: 15 amino acids. CDR3 nucleotide sequence: TGTGCCAGCAGCCATGAGGGTGACGGCCGGCAGCCCCAGCATTTT. Protein sequence: CASSHEGDGRQPQHF.

V and J are TRBV28 and TRBJ2-7, with 11 bases matching TRBD2. The V gene's germline CDR1 is MDHEN and CDR2 SYDVKM. The CDR3 spans 15 residues. J was trimmed by 0 bases and V by 6 bases; bases with no gene match: 4. Here the CDR3 reads CASRLAGVHSYEQYF. The CDR3 DNA reads as TGTGCCAGCAGACTAGCGGGAGTTCACTCCTACGAGCAGTACTTC.

J is TRBJ2-7 and V is TRBV5-4; D gene unclear. The germline V and J ends were trimmed by 0 bases and 4 bases, with 5 bases remaining between them. The germline V gene encodes CDR1 SGHNT and CDR2 YYREEE (reference sequence). The CDR3 has 12 amino acids. CDR3 amino acids: CASSLDMYEQYF. The CDR3 DNA reads TGTGCCAGCAGCTTGGATATGTACGAGCAGTACTTC.

The J gene is TRBJ1-4, the V gene TRBV5-4; perhaps TRBD1 as D (6 bases). The CDR3 runs to 14 residues. Germline CDR1 is SGHNT and CDR2 is YYREEE (reference sequence). V shed 0 bases and J shed 4 bases, with 7 bases lying between them. CDR3: CASSLGQDNEKLFF. CDR3 DNA sequence: TGTGCCAGCAGCTTGGGACAGGATAATGAAAAACTGTTTTTT.

This rearrangement joins TRBV5-5 to TRBJ2-3; 13 positions agree with TRBD2. Per the germline V gene, CDR1 is SGHKS and CDR2 is YYEKEE (reference sequence). The CDR3 loop spans 16 amino acids. J was trimmed by 6 bases and V by 4 bases; bases with no gene match: 8. CDR3 protein: CASSPGLAGVRDTQYF. CDR3 coding DNA: TGTGCCAGCAGCCCAGGACTAGCGGGAGTCAGGGATACGCAGTATTTT.

The V call is TRBV14, the J call TRBJ2-1, with TRBD2 identical over 8 bases. V shed 3 bases, J shed 2 bases, and the junction held 3 bases outside the gene matches. The CDR3 has 15 amino acids. Germline CDR1 reads SGHDN; CDR2 reads FVKESK. For the CDR3, the DNA is TGTGCCAGCAGCCATGCGGGGGGTGCCTACAATGAGCAGTTCTTC. This encodes CASSHAGGAYNEQFF.

The chain couples TRBV10-3 to TRBJ1-1, with 8 bases aligning to TRBD1. The CDR3 is 14 residues long. Losses at the gene ends were 6 bases for V and 5 bases for J; bases not matched to a gene: 8. CDR1 is ENHRY and CDR2 is SYGVKD in the germline V gene. CDR3 DNA: TGTGCCATCAGGGGAACGGACAGGGAGACTGAAGCTTTCTTT. Translated, it gives CAIRGTDRETEAFF.

This clone was recorded only once. J is TRBJ1-5 and V is TRBV5-1; maybe TRBD1 (5 bases). The CDR3 has 14 amino acids. Germline V gives CDR1 SGHRS, CDR2 YFSETQ. Trimming cost V 4 bases and J 6 bases, with 14 bases left between them. The CDR3 DNA follows: TGCGCCAGCAGCCCGCTAGGGGTTGGTCAGCCCCAGCATTTT. Its translation is CASSPLGVGQPQHF.

The V and J genes are TRBV10-3 and TRBJ1-5; D gene unclear. The CDR3 spans 13 residues. The V end lost 2 bases, the J end lost 7 bases, and 9 bases lay between the germline ends. CDR1 ENHRY and CDR2 SYGVKD come from the germline V gene. CDR3 nucleotides: TGTGCCATCAGTGAGCAAGGGAGCCAGCCCCAGCATTTT. Protein product: CAISEQGSQPQHF.

The gene calls are TRBV5-1 and TRBJ2-1, with TRBD2 matching over 8 bases. The CDR3 extends over 14 amino acids. Germline trimming cut 7 bases from V and 8 bases from J; bases unmatched to any gene: 11. Germline V gene data show CDR1 as SGHRS and CDR2 as YFSETQ. CDR3 sequence: CASSISGSLDEQFF. The DNA for the CDR3 is TGCGCCAGCTCCATAAGCGGGAGTTTGGATGAGCAGTTCTTC.

V is TRBV28 and J is TRBJ2-2, with TRBD2 matching 7 bases. Germline V gene data show CDR1 as MDHEN and CDR2 as SYDVKM. J was trimmed by 7 bases and V by 3 bases; bases with no gene match: 5. The CDR3 is 14 residues long. CDR3 sequence reads: CASSFGGRLGELFF. The CDR3 nucleotides read TGTGCCAGCAGTTTTGGCGGGAGACTCGGGGAGCTGTTTTTT. Based on the CDR3 plus reference TRBV28 and TRBJ2-2, the full variable domain is DVKVTQSSRYLVKRTGEKVFLECVQDMDHENMFWYRQDPGLGLRLIYFSYDVKMKEKGDIPEGYSVSREKKERFSLILESASTNQTSMYLCASSFGGRLGELFFGEGSRLTVL.

The chain employs TRBV6-5 and TRBJ2-1; no definite D call. The CDR3 consists of 14 residues. The V and J ends lost 0 bases and 2 bases respectively, with 5 bases between them. Germline V gene data show CDR1 as MNHEY and CDR2 as SVGAGI. The DNA for the CDR3 is TGTGCCAGCAGTTACTCGTGGCCCTACAATGAGCAGTTCTTC. This encodes CASSYSWPYNEQFF.